Listed here are 27 T cell receptor beta chains from one sample, sequenced in a study of blood T cell repertoires in COVID-19. The table came from immunoSEQ multiplex PCR; TCRdb's copy has only in-frame clones and leaves some out. The sample has roughly 230,000 clones, just under 90% seen once. Sequenced input: PBMCs or T cells enriched from blood (not recorded which). The receptor source for this set is a woman under 40 with acute COVID-19.

CDR3 DNA: TGTGCCAGCAGTTACTCGAGCGGCACAGGGGCAAAACTGTTTTTT. Encoded protein: CASSYSSGTGAKLFF. The chain combines TRBV6-6 with TRBJ1-4; 7 bases line up with TRBD1. Germline-derived CDR1 and CDR2 are MNHNY and SVGAGI (reference sequence). The CDR3 runs to 15 residues. Trimming cost V 0 bases and J 10 bases; bases outside gene matches: 8.

The gene calls are TRBV30 and TRBJ2-7; 8 nucleotides agree with TRBD1. The germline CDR1 and CDR2 sequences are GTSNPN and SVGIG (reference sequence). The CDR3 is 15 residues long. With 2 bases clipped from V and 1 base from J, the junction kept 7 bases outside the gene matches. CDR3 residues: CAWSKAGTGSYEQYF. In DNA form, the CDR3 reads TGTGCCTGGAGTAAGGCCGGGACAGGTTCCTACGAGCAGTACTTC. Full variable domain (remainder filled in from reference TRBV30 and TRBJ2-7): SQTIHQWPATLVQPVGSPLSLECTVEGTSNPNLYWYRQAAGRGLQLLFYSVGIGQISSEVPQNLSASRPQDRQFILSSKKLLLSDSGFYLCAWSKAGTGSYEQYFGPGTRLTVT.

The genes are TRBV6-2 or TRBV6-3 and TRBJ2-2, with D possibly being TRBD1 (6 bases). Germline CDR1 and CDR2: MNHEY and SVGEGT. CDR3 length equals 14 residues. V shed 5 bases and J shed 7 bases, with 14 bases lying between them. As DNA, the CDR3 is TGTGCCAGCAGTGACCTAGGACAGATCGGGGAGCTGTTTTTT. Amino acids: CASSDLGQIGELFF.

The V gene is TRBV5-5, the J gene TRBJ1-2; TRBD1 is a possible D gene (5 bases). The ends were cut back, 4 bases at V and 2 bases at J, with 12 bases in the middle. Germline assignment: CDR1 SGHKS and CDR2 YYEKEE (reference sequence). The CDR3 contains 14 residues. Written as DNA, the CDR3 is TGTGCCAGCAGCCGGGACGGAGGGAACTATGGCTACACCTTC. Residues: CASSRDGGNYGYTF.

The V call is TRBV7-9, the J call TRBJ2-2; 11 bases are a match to TRBD1. The germline gives CDR1 SEHNR, CDR2 FQNEAQ (reference sequence). CDR3 length equals 16 residues. The V segment lost 4 bases and the J segment 6 bases; nucleotides outside the gene matches: 7. DNA for the CDR3: TGTGCCAGCAGCTCAGGACAGGGGGCGAAACCCGGGGAGCTGTTTTTT. It yields the protein CASSSGQGAKPGELFF. The variable domain in full, with the rest retrieved from reference TRBV7-9 and TRBJ2-2, is DTGVSQNPRHKITKRGQNVTFRCDPISEHNRLYWYRQTLGQGPEFLTYFQNEAQLEKSRLLSDRFSAERPKGSFSTLEIQRTEQGDSAMYLCASSSGQGAKPGELFFGEGSRLTVL.

The chain links TRBV5-8 to TRBJ1-2; D is perhaps TRBD1 (5 bases). The V end lost 4 bases, the J end lost 9 bases, and 19 bases lay between the germline ends. Germline CDR1 SGHTS, CDR2 YDEGEE. This CDR3 has 14 residues. The CDR3 DNA reads TGTGCCAGCAGCCGCGGGACGGCACGGAGACGCTACACCTTC. This sequence encodes CASSRGTARRRYTF.

The chain couples TRBV27 to TRBJ2-5; D is possibly TRBD1 (5 bases). Germline assignment: CDR1 MNHEY and CDR2 SMNVEV (reference sequence). Deletions cut 5 bases from V and 4 bases from J, with 11 bases between. The CDR3 contains 13 residues. CDR3 sequence reads: CASSNIDRETQYF. As DNA, the CDR3 is TGTGCCAGCAGTAATATAGACAGAGAGACCCAGTACTTC.

The V gene is TRBV5-1, the J gene TRBJ1-6; 7 positions match TRBD1. Trimming removed 2 bases from V and 9 bases from J; junction bases left unmatched: 5. CDR1 and CDR2 (germline): SGHRS, YFSETQ. This CDR3 region has 14 residues. The CDR3 is CASSLGTAISPLHF. As DNA, the CDR3 is TGCGCCAGCAGCTTAGGGACAGCGATTTCACCCCTCCACTTT.

This chain links TRBV6-2 or TRBV6-3 with TRBJ2-2; D remains unclear. Per germline, CDR1 MNHEY and CDR2 SVGEGT. Trimming took off 1 base at V and 2 bases at J, with 5 bases between the two ends. CDR3 size: 14 residues. The CDR3 protein is CASSYYRNTGELFF. CDR3 nucleotides: TGTGCCAGCAGTTACTATCGTAACACCGGGGAGCTGTTTTTT.

V usage is TRBV5-4 and J usage is TRBJ1-6, with D possibly being TRBD1 (5 bases). This CDR3 is 15 amino acids long. Germline CDR1 is SGHNT and CDR2 is YYREEE (reference sequence). Trimming shortened V by 4 bases and J by 7 bases, and 15 bases separated the two germline ends. The CDR3 region has the DNA TGTGCCAGCAGCCGATTCGGGGGAGGGAATTCACCCCTCCACTTT. Encoded protein: CASSRFGGGNSPLHF.

This chain links TRBV7-9 with TRBJ1-2, with TRBD1 as a possible D gene (6 bases). The CDR3 consists of 15 residues. The V gene lost 1 base and the J gene lost 7 bases, with 16 bases spanning the gap. CDR1 and CDR2 (germline): SEHNR, FQNEAQ (reference sequence). The DNA for the CDR3 is TGTGCCAGCAGCTTAGAGGCAGGGGAATTTAGTGGCTACACCTTC. Translating gives CASSLEAGEFSGYTF.

The chain is built from TRBV4-1 and TRBJ1-2; D is uncertain. The CDR3 loop spans 16 amino acids. Looked up from germline, CDR1 is MGHRA and CDR2 is YSYEKL. V lost 1 base, J lost 8 bases, and 20 bases lay in between. Written as DNA, the CDR3 is TGCGCCAGCAGCCAAGTCGGAGAGGCTGCAGCTAGAGGCTACACCTTC. Protein product: CASSQVGEAAARGYTF.

This rearrangement joins TRBV3-1 (or the pseudogene TRBV3-2) to TRBJ1-2; D possibly corresponds to TRBD1 (5 bases). The CDR3 has 15 residues. The germline V gene encodes CDR1 LGHDT and CDR2 YNNKEL (reference sequence). The V end lost 0 bases, the J end lost 4 bases, and 12 bases lay between the germline ends. The CDR3 coding sequence is TGTGCCAGCAGCCAAGATCCGGGACTGTCCTATGGCTACACCTTC. As protein: CASSQDPGLSYGYTF.

This rearrangement joins TRBV11-2 to TRBJ2-1; the match to TRBD2 covers 7 bases. CDR3 length equals 14 residues. Germline trimming cut 3 bases from V and 4 bases from J; bases unmatched to any gene: 3. The V gene's germline CDR1 is SGHAT and CDR2 FQNNGV. This CDR3 reads CASSLASGYNEQFF. The CDR3 DNA reads as TGTGCCAGCAGCTTGGCTAGCGGTTACAATGAGCAGTTCTTC.

This clone was counted once. The chain links TRBV5-1 to TRBJ2-2, with D perhaps matching TRBD2 (5 bases). The CDR3 sequence is 15 residues long. Between the trimmed V and J ends, which lost 0 bases and 4 bases, there was a span of 10 bases. Per germline, CDR1 SGHRS and CDR2 YFSETQ. CDR3 sequence: CASSLGGFVTGELFF. Here the CDR3 DNA reads TGCGCCAGCAGCTTGGGAGGGTTTGTCACCGGGGAGCTGTTTTTT.

This clone turned up a few times. The rearrangement joins TRBV9 to TRBJ2-3; D remains ambiguous. The CDR3 loop spans 13 amino acids. CDR1 and CDR2 (germline): SGDLS, YYNGEE. The ends were cut back, 3 bases at V and 2 bases at J, with 7 bases in the middle. The CDR3 is CASSELTTDTQYF. CDR3 nucleotide sequence: TGTGCCAGCAGCGAACTAACCACAGATACGCAGTATTTT.

This chain links TRBV27 with TRBJ1-5, with TRBD1 matching 9 bases. The CDR3 loop spans 15 amino acids. Trimming took 5 bases from V and 5 from J; bases not matched to a gene: 7. CDR1 and CDR2 (germline): MNHEY, SMNVEV (reference sequence). This CDR3 is CASSLGQGWDQPQHF. The DNA for the CDR3 is TGTGCCAGCAGTCTCGGACAGGGGTGGGATCAGCCCCAGCATTTT.

This chain links TRBV28 with TRBJ2-3, with a possible D match to TRBD2 (6 bases). There are 13 residues in the CDR3. The ends were cut back, 8 bases at V and 3 bases at J, with 12 bases in the middle. Germline CDR1 MDHEN, CDR2 SYDVKM. This CDR3 is CASYGGRTDTQYF. The CDR3 DNA follows: TGTGCCAGCTATGGGGGGAGGACAGATACGCAGTATTTT. The whole variable domain, remainder taken from reference TRBV28 and TRBJ2-3, is DVKVTQSSRYLVKRTGEKVFLECVQDMDHENMFWYRQDPGLGLRLIYFSYDVKMKEKGDIPEGYSVSREKKERFSLILESASTNQTSMYLCASYGGRTDTQYFGPGTRLTVL.

The chain has TRBV5-1 and TRBJ2-2; 13 nucleotides align to TRBD2. CDR3 length equals 17 residues. CDR1 and CDR2 (germline): SGHRS, YFSETQ. The V and J ends lost 4 bases and 0 bases, in that order; junction bases with no gene match: 3. The CDR3 here is CASSGGLAGANTGELFF. In DNA form, the CDR3 reads TGCGCCAGCAGCGGCGGACTAGCGGGGGCGAACACCGGGGAGCTGTTTTTT.

This chain joins TRBV18 and TRBJ2-5; perhaps TRBD1 as D (5 bases). The germline gives CDR1 KGHSH, CDR2 LQKENI. V lost 5 bases, J lost 3 bases, and 7 bases lay in between. The CDR3 loop spans 12 amino acids. The DNA of the CDR3 is TGTGCCAGCTCAGGGGCTGAAGAGACCCAGTACTTC. It encodes CASSGAEETQYF.

V is TRBV4-3 and J is TRBJ1-1, with TRBD1 matching over 8 bases. With V trimmed by 3 bases and J by 8 bases, 2 bases remained unmatched. The germline CDR1 and CDR2 sequences are LGHNA and YSLEER. The CDR3 is made up of 12 amino acids. CDR3 in amino acids: CASSHRDREAFF. The CDR3 DNA reads as TGCGCCAGCAGCCACCGGGACAGGGAAGCTTTCTTT.

The V gene is TRBV19, the J gene TRBJ2-3, with D perhaps TRBD1 (7 bases). The V gene's germline CDR1 is LNHDA and CDR2 SQIVND (reference sequence). The V gene lost 5 bases and the J gene lost 5 bases, with 14 bases spanning the gap. CDR3 size: 14 residues. The CDR3 loop is CASSEGGGGDTQYF. The CDR3 region has the DNA TGTGCCAGTAGTGAAGGAGGGGGCGGAGATACGCAGTATTTT.

The genes are TRBV10-1 and TRBJ1-4; D not certain. V lost 0 bases and J lost 12, with 11 bases in between. The germline gives CDR1 WNHNN, CDR2 SYGVQD (reference sequence). The CDR3 extends over 13 amino acids. The CDR3 loop is CASSESPGTELFF. DNA of the CDR3: TGCGCCAGCAGTGAGTCGCCAGGAACGGAACTGTTTTTT.

This chain joins TRBV9 and TRBJ1-4; no firm D call. This CDR3 has 13 amino acids. Looked up from germline, CDR1 is SGDLS and CDR2 is YYNGEE. With 4 bases removed from V and 7 bases from J, the gap between germline ends came to 11 bases. The CDR3, as DNA: TGTGCCAGCAGCCCACCGGGTGTTGAAAAACTGTTTTTT. Its protein product is CASSPPGVEKLFF.

This chain uses TRBV7-2 with TRBJ1-2; 7 bases match TRBD1. Germline V gene data show CDR1 as SGHTA and CDR2 as FQGNSA. The CDR3 spans 14 residues. The V gene end was trimmed by 4 bases and the J gene end by 4 bases; junction bases not matched to a gene: 6. Here the CDR3 reads CASSSQGQIYGYTF. In DNA, the CDR3 is TGTGCCAGCAGCTCCCAGGGACAGATCTATGGCTACACCTTC. The full variable domain, in which reference TRBV7-2 and TRBJ1-2 provide the parts outside the CDR3, is GAGVSQSPSNKVTEKGKDVELRCDPISGHTALYWYRQSLGQGLEFLIYFQGNSAPDKSGLPSDRFSAERTGGSVSTLTIQRTQQEDSAVYLCASSSQGQIYGYTFGSGTRLTVV.

The gene calls are TRBV5-1 and TRBJ1-1; no firm D call. The germline V gene encodes CDR1 SGHRS and CDR2 YFSETQ. The V gene lost 0 bases and the J gene lost 4 bases, with 13 bases spanning the gap. The CDR3 totals 15 residues. CDR3 coding DNA: TGCGCCAGCAGCTTGGAACAAGGGCGGGTCACTGAAGCTTTCTTT. Protein sequence: CASSLEQGRVTEAFF.

The genes are TRBV7-8 and TRBJ2-7, with D possibly matching TRBD2 (6 bases). This CDR3 region has 13 residues. Trimming shortened V by 1 base and J by 8 bases, and 12 bases separated the two germline ends. The germline CDR1 and CDR2 sequences are SGHVS and FQNEAQ. The CDR3 here is CASSLGGLAKQYF. CDR3 sequence (DNA): TGTGCCAGCAGCTTAGGGGGCCTAGCGAAGCAGTACTTC. Filled out from reference TRBV7-8 and TRBJ2-7, the complete variable domain reads GAGVSQSPRYKVAKRGQDVALRCDPISGHVSLFWYQQALGQGPEFLTYFQNEAQLDKSGLPSDRFFAERPEGSVSTLKIQRTQQEDSAVYLCASSLGGLAKQYFGPGTRLTVT.